These 29 T cell receptor beta chains were all obtained from the same sample, sequenced in a study of beta chain features in type 1 diabetes. The sequenced template was cDNA made from the entire isolated RNA. Method: immunoSEQ multiplex PCR; TCRdb's copy keeps in-frame clones and lacks some. Of 200,000 to 250,000 clones in the sample, 55% to 70% are singletons; the top ten hold approximately 0.053%. Sequencing was performed on naive CD4+ T cells from blood. These receptors were taken from a man aged 25 to 40 in good health.

This clone came up a few times. V gene TRBV4-1 combines with J gene TRBJ1-1; perhaps TRBD1 as D (5 bases). V shed 6 bases and J shed 5 bases, with 16 bases lying between them. This CDR3 has 14 residues. Germline CDR1 reads MGHRA; CDR2 reads YSYEKL. The DNA for the CDR3 is TGCGCCAGCAGTCCGGGGGTGGTTGGTACTGAAGCTTTCTTT. Residues: CASSPGVVGTEAFF.

To note about this clone: Other nucleotide sequences in the sample specify the same CDR3. The chain links TRBV7-2 to TRBJ1-2; D gene unclear. CDR3 length: 12 amino acids. CDR1 is SGHTA and CDR2 is FQGNSA in the germline V gene. V lost 6 bases to trimming and J lost 0 bases, with 5 bases between them. CDR3 sequence: CASSFSNYGYTF. The CDR3 nucleotides are TGTGCCAGCAGTTTTTCTAACTATGGCTACACCTTC. The variable domain in full, completed from reference TRBV7-2 and TRBJ1-2, reads GAGVSQSPSNKVTEKGKDVELRCDPISGHTALYWYRQSLGQGLEFLIYFQGNSAPDKSGLPSDRFSAERTGGSVSTLTIQRTQQEDSAVYLCASSFSNYGYTFGSGTRLTVV.

The chain employs TRBV7-8 and TRBJ2-2; TRBD1 might be the D (5 bases). The CDR3 has 15 residues. Germline V gives CDR1 SGHVS, CDR2 FQNEAQ. V shed 1 base and J shed 8 bases, with 14 bases lying between them. Here the CDR3 reads CASSLVGREIGELFF. CDR3 bases: TGTGCCAGCAGCTTAGTGGGCAGGGAAATAGGGGAGCTGTTTTTT. Full variable domain (rest looked up from reference TRBV7-8 and TRBJ2-2): GAGVSQSPRYKVAKRGQDVALRCDPISGHVSLFWYQQALGQGPEFLTYFQNEAQLDKSGLPSDRFFAERPEGSVSTLKIQRTQQEDSAVYLCASSLVGREIGELFFGEGSRLTVL.

Here the CDR3 reads CAWSQDRGETQYF. The CDR3 DNA reads TGTGCCTGGAGCCAGGACAGAGGAGAGACCCAGTACTTC. V and J are TRBV30 and TRBJ2-5; D is perhaps TRBD1 (6 bases). The CDR3 has 13 residues. V was pared by 3 bases and J by 4 bases, with 12 bases between. Germline V gives CDR1 GTSNPN, CDR2 SVGIG (reference sequence).

This clone has only one observation. The chain recombines TRBV5-1 with TRBJ2-5, with a weak D call TRBD2 (5 bases). Germline V gene sequence: CDR1 SGHRS, CDR2 YFSETQ. The CDR3 is 14 amino acids. V lost 4 bases to trimming and J lost 7 bases, with 17 bases between them. This chain's CDR3 is CASSENSPGGTQYF. The CDR3 bases are TGCGCCAGCAGCGAGAACAGTCCCGGAGGGACCCAGTACTTC. Combining the CDR3 with reference TRBV5-1 and TRBJ2-5 gives the whole variable domain KAGVTQTPRYLIKTRGQQVTLSCSPISGHRSVSWYQQTPGQGLQFLFEYFSETQRNKGNFPGRFSGRQFSNSRSEMNVSTLELGDSALYLCASSENSPGGTQYFGPGTRLLVL.

The rearrangement links TRBV6-5 to TRBJ2-5, with 13 bases aligning to TRBD2. The CDR3 spans 15 residues. Germline CDR1 MNHEY, CDR2 SVGAGI. V dropped 5 bases and J dropped 6; count of bases not matched to a gene: 6. The CDR3 sequence: CASSRGTSGKQTQYF. DNA of the CDR3: TGTGCCAGCAGTCGTGGGACTAGCGGGAAGCAGACCCAGTACTTC.

This clone appeared a few times. V and J are TRBV30 and TRBJ2-5, with 8 nucleotides matching TRBD2. Germline CDR1 reads GTSNPN; CDR2 reads SVGIG (reference sequence). The CDR3 is 15 residues long. The trim removed 0 bases at V and 5 bases at J, leaving 8 bases unmatched. The chain's CDR3 is CAWSVRSGGPETQYF. CDR3 nucleotides: TGTGCCTGGAGTGTACGGTCGGGAGGGCCCGAGACCCAGTACTTC.

The chain combines TRBV14 with TRBJ2-1; TRBD2 matches at 11 bases. Trimming took 4 bases from V and 8 from J; bases not matched to a gene: 4. The CDR3 contains 14 residues. Germline assignment: CDR1 SGHDN and CDR2 FVKESK. CDR3 protein: CASSRDSGRDEQFF. In nucleotides, the CDR3 is TGTGCCAGCAGCCGGGATAGCGGGAGGGATGAGCAGTTCTTC.

V gene TRBV11-2 combines with J gene TRBJ2-1, with 8 bases aligning to TRBD2. Germline CDR1 SGHAT, CDR2 FQNNGV. Unmatched junction bases numbered 12, after V lost 5 bases and J lost 3 bases. The CDR3 runs 17 residues. Here the CDR3 reads CASSGSAREAHYNEQFF. DNA of the CDR3: TGTGCCAGCAGCGGCAGTGCGCGGGAGGCGCACTACAATGAGCAGTTCTTC. Together with reference TRBV11-2 and TRBJ2-1, the CDR3 gives the full variable domain: EAGVAQSPRYKIIEKRQSVAFWCNPISGHATLYWYQQILGQGPKLLIQFQNNGVVDDSQLPKDRFSAERLKGVDSTLKIQPAKLEDSAVYLCASSGSAREAHYNEQFFGPGTRLTVL.

This rearrangement joins TRBV23-1 to TRBJ2-1; D may be TRBD2 (5 bases). TRBV23-1 is an open reading frame, and its role is uncertain. Trimming pared 7 bases from V and 0 bases from J, leaving 13 bases between. CDR3 length equals 15 residues. Written as DNA, the CDR3 is TGCGCCAGCACCCCGGACTGGAGCTCCTACAATGAGCAGTTCTTC. Translating gives CASTPDWSSYNEQFF.

V gene TRBV5-1 combines with J gene TRBJ2-3; TRBD2 matches 7 bases. V dropped 1 base and J dropped 0; count of bases not matched to a gene: 8. Per germline, CDR1 SGHRS and CDR2 YFSETQ. The CDR3 length is 17 residues. CDR3: CASSLRRAGDSTDTQYF. CDR3 in DNA: TGCGCCAGCAGCTTGCGTCGGGCGGGAGATAGCACAGATACGCAGTATTTT.

The rearrangement joins TRBV7-2 to TRBJ2-5; D tentatively fits TRBD1 or TRBD2 (5 bases each). Germline V gene data show CDR1 as SGHTA and CDR2 as FQGNSA. This CDR3 has 14 residues. V was cut by 5 bases and J by 1 base, with 11 bases left in between. This CDR3 is CASSHGAAQETQYF. The CDR3 nucleotides are TGTGCCAGCAGCCACGGGGCAGCCCAAGAGACCCAGTACTTC.

J is TRBJ2-7 and V is TRBV10-3; a weak D match, TRBD1 (5 bases). Germline values: CDR1 ENHRY, CDR2 SYGVKD. This CDR3 contains 14 residues. Trimming left V 0 bases short and J 2 bases short, with 8 bases between. The CDR3 loop is CAISESRQTYEQYF. CDR3 bases: TGTGCCATCAGTGAGTCGAGACAGACCTACGAGCAGTACTTC.

The chain joins TRBV28 to TRBJ1-5; no definite D call. This CDR3 comprises 12 residues. Germline loops: CDR1 MDHEN, CDR2 SYDVKM. V lost 7 bases to trimming and J lost 1 base, with 5 bases between them. As DNA, the CDR3 is TGTGCCAGCATGGAAAGCAATCAGCCCCAGCATTTT. It yields the protein CASMESNQPQHF.

The V call is TRBV30, the J call TRBJ2-5; D remains ambiguous. The CDR3 totals 10 residues. V lost 7 bases, J lost 2 bases, and 5 bases lay in between. Germline CDR1 and CDR2: GTSNPN and SVGIG (reference sequence). CDR3 in DNA: TGTGCCTCTCGGCAAGAGACCCAGTACTTC. Translation: CASRQETQYF.

This clone was recorded once. The chain joins TRBV9 to TRBJ2-1; D may match TRBD1 or TRBD2 (6 bases each). V lost 4 bases, J lost 10 bases, and 9 bases lay in between. Per the germline V gene, CDR1 is SGDLS and CDR2 is YYNGEE. There are 11 residues in the CDR3. The CDR3 region is CASSPGGEQFF. CDR3 in DNA: TGTGCCAGCAGCCCCGGGGGCGAGCAGTTCTTC.

The CDR3 DNA reads TGTGCCAGCAGTTTTCAGACTAGCGGGAGCACAGATACGCAGTATTTT. Protein sequence: CASSFQTSGSTDTQYF. V gene TRBV7-2 combines with J gene TRBJ2-3, with 10 positions matching TRBD2. The CDR3 contains 16 residues. The germline V gene encodes CDR1 SGHTA and CDR2 FQGNSA. Germline trimming cut 6 bases from V and 0 bases from J; bases unmatched to any gene: 6. Using reference TRBV7-2 and TRBJ2-3 for the parts outside the CDR3, the full variable domain is GAGVSQSPSNKVTEKGKDVELRCDPISGHTALYWYRQSLGQGLEFLIYFQGNSAPDKSGLPSDRFSAERTGGSVSTLTIQRTQQEDSAVYLCASSFQTSGSTDTQYFGPGTRLTVL.

The chain joins TRBV30 to TRBJ1-3, with a weak D call TRBD1 (6 bases). This CDR3 comprises 13 residues. Trimming took off 5 bases at V and 3 bases at J, with 11 bases between the two ends. Germline V lookup: CDR1 GTSNPN, CDR2 SVGIG (reference sequence). CDR3 region: CAWAQGSGNTIYF. CDR3 DNA sequence: TGTGCCTGGGCCCAGGGGAGTGGAAACACCATATATTTT.

The chain links TRBV9 to TRBJ2-6; no reliable D call. With 3 bases removed from V and 2 bases from J, the gap between germline ends came to 6 bases. Per germline, CDR1 SGDLS and CDR2 YYNGEE. The CDR3 is made up of 14 amino acids. The CDR3 here is CASSGRTGANVLTF. CDR3 nucleotides: TGTGCCAGCAGCGGCCGAACTGGGGCCAACGTCCTGACTTTC.

The table lists this clone with a count of one. The V call is TRBV2, the J call TRBJ2-7, with D unresolved. From germline, CDR1 is SNHLY and CDR2 FYNNEI. This CDR3 comprises 11 residues. Trimming took 4 bases from V and 1 from J, leaving 2 bases between them. DNA for the CDR3: TGTGCCAGCAGTGGATCCTACGAGCAGTACTTC. This codes for CASSGSYEQYF.

This clone was counted a single time. The chain recombines TRBV2 with TRBJ2-1; 7 nucleotides line up with TRBD2. The CDR3 totals 12 residues. Trimming took 1 base from V and 9 from J; bases not matched to a gene: 0. Germline assignment: CDR1 SNHLY and CDR2 FYNNEI. CDR3 nucleotide sequence: TGTGCCAGCAGTGAAGGGGAGGGTGAGCAGTTCTTC. Translated: CASSEGEGEQFF.

The gene calls are TRBV10-3 and TRBJ1-6; the D is unclear. This CDR3 is 13 amino acids long. V was clipped by 5 bases and J by 9 bases, with 11 bases between them. CDR1 and CDR2 from the germline V gene are ENHRY and SYGVKD. In DNA form, the CDR3 reads TGTGCCATCAGTAAGGACTCAAGTTCACCCCTCCACTTT. As protein: CAISKDSSSPLHF.

This chain connects TRBV7-2 to TRBJ2-3; no firm D call. There are 14 residues in the CDR3. CDR1 is SGHTA and CDR2 is FQGNSA in the germline V gene. V lost 1 base to trimming and J lost 3 bases, with 8 bases between them. The CDR3 DNA sequence: TGTGCCAGCAGCTTAGGGAGTGGGACAGATACGCAGTATTTT. It encodes CASSLGSGTDTQYF.

The J gene is TRBJ2-6, the V gene TRBV4-3, with TRBD1 as a possible D gene (6 bases). The V end was cut by 5 bases, the J end by 0 bases, with 8 bases between. The CDR3 runs 15 residues. The V gene's germline CDR1 is LGHNA and CDR2 YSLEER. CDR3: CASSSGVSGANVLTF. CDR3 nucleotides: TGCGCCAGCAGCTCAGGGGTCTCTGGGGCCAACGTCCTGACTTTC.

The chain employs TRBV25-1 and TRBJ2-1; 7 positions match TRBD2. The junction had 8 bases not matched to a gene; V was cut back by 6 bases and J by 9 bases. This CDR3 spans 13 amino acids. Germline CDR1 MGHDK, CDR2 SYGVNS. The CDR3 nucleotides are TGTGCCAGCAGCCCCGACTTAGCGGGTGAGCAGTTCTTC. Translation: CASSPDLAGEQFF.

The CDR3 loop is CASSLGQGLREQYF. Here the CDR3 DNA reads TGCGCCAGCAGCTTGGGACAGGGGTTGAGAGAGCAGTACTTC. This chain joins TRBV5-1 and TRBJ2-7; 8 bases are a match to TRBD1. The CDR3 loop spans 14 amino acids. J gave up 7 bases and V 0 bases, and 6 bases lay outside the gene matches. CDR1 and CDR2 from the germline V gene are SGHRS and YFSETQ.

The chain links TRBV20-1 to TRBJ2-3, with no clear D. Germline V CDR1 and CDR2: DFQATT, SNEGSKA (reference sequence). Trimming took off 6 bases at V and 6 bases at J, with 10 bases between the two ends. The CDR3 is 11 residues long. CDR3 residues: CSARSPDTQYF. The CDR3 DNA is TGCAGTGCCCGCTCCCCGGATACGCAGTATTTT.

This chain joins TRBV7-2 and TRBJ2-1; no clear D. The length of the CDR3 is 15 residues. V was cut by 2 bases and J by 0 bases, with 8 bases left in between. Germline V gene sequence: CDR1 SGHTA, CDR2 FQGNSA. DNA for the CDR3: TGTGCCAGCAGCTTACAAGCAGTCTCCTACAATGAGCAGTTCTTC. Its protein is CASSLQAVSYNEQFF.

The J gene is TRBJ2-3, the V gene TRBV9; D remains ambiguous. CDR3 length: 13 residues. Trimming shortened V by 0 bases and J by 4 bases, and 6 bases separated the two germline ends. From germline, CDR1 is SGDLS and CDR2 YYNGEE. The CDR3 region has the DNA TGTGCCAGCAGCGTAGCGGTTGCAGATACGCAGTATTTT. Protein product: CASSVAVADTQYF.